Following are 14 T cell receptor beta chains from one sample sequenced in a study of T-cell reconstitution after alpha-beta-depleted transplantation in children. Unique molecular identifiers tagged the TCRbeta library. TCRdb re-derived calls from the PCR reads in MiXCR, one entry per CDR3 protein. The sample lists around 450,000 distinct CDR3 sequences, over 40% seen once, with roughly 27% in the top ten. The sample was PBMCs, taken before TCRalphabeta/CD19-depleted stem cell transplant. These receptors were obtained from a girl aged 2 to 10 with aplastic anemia, due to receive a stem cell transplant.

This clonotype was seen many times. The chain uses TRBV5-1 and TRBJ2-5; D gene unclear. The ends were cut back, 0 bases at V and 5 bases at J, with 14 bases in the middle. Germline CDR1 is SGHRS and CDR2 is YFSETQ. This CDR3 is built from 15 residues. The CDR3, as DNA: TGCGCCAGCAGCTTGGCCCTGGCCGCTGGGGAGACCCAGTACTTC. Translated, it gives CASSLALAAGETQYF.

This chain connects TRBV10-3 to TRBJ1-2; D is ambiguous. Trimming removed 5 bases at V and 4 bases at J, with 11 bases between. Germline CDR1 reads ENHRY; CDR2 reads SYGVKD. This CDR3 has 13 residues. This CDR3 is CAISPDGIYGYTF. As DNA, the CDR3 is TGTGCCATCAGTCCCGACGGTATCTATGGCTACACCTTC.

This chain links TRBV11-2 with TRBJ2-2; 7 bases match TRBD1. V dropped 5 bases and J dropped 6; count of bases not matched to a gene: 6. The germline V gene has CDR1 SGHAT and CDR2 FQNNGV. The CDR3 spans 14 residues. The CDR3 reads CASSPDRVAGELFF. The CDR3 nucleotides read TGTGCCAGCAGCCCAGACAGGGTCGCCGGGGAGCTGTTTTTT. The full variable domain, with the rest looked up from reference TRBV11-2 and TRBJ2-2, is EAGVAQSPRYKIIEKRQSVAFWCNPISGHATLYWYQQILGQGPKLLIQFQNNGVVDDSQLPKDRFSAERLKGVDSTLKIQPAKLEDSAVYLCASSPDRVAGELFFGEGSRLTVL.

This clonotype was seen repeatedly, ten times or more. The chain couples TRBV20-1 to TRBJ1-2, with 7 bases fitting TRBD1. CDR1 and CDR2 (germline): DFQATT, SNEGSKA (reference sequence). The CDR3 consists of 11 residues. The trim removed 6 bases at V and 2 bases at J, leaving 0 bases unmatched. Here the CDR3 reads CSAQGNYGYTF. In nucleotides, the CDR3 is TGCAGTGCACAGGGGAACTATGGCTACACCTTC.

This clonotype was found many times. The CDR3 loop reads CASSYQTWGMNTEAFF. CDR3 DNA: TGTGCCAGCAGTTACCAGACGTGGGGCATGAACACTGAAGCTTTCTTT. The chain recombines TRBV6-5 with TRBJ1-1; a possible D gene is TRBD1 (5 bases). Trimming stripped 2 bases from V and 0 bases from J, with 13 bases between. Per germline, CDR1 MNHEY and CDR2 SVGAGI. CDR3 size: 16 residues.

The chain recombines TRBV25-1 with TRBJ2-7; D may be TRBD1 or TRBD2 (5 bases each). V gave up 6 bases and J gave up 7 bases, with 19 bases separating them. Germline V gene data show CDR1 as MGHDK and CDR2 as SYGVNS. CDR3 length equals 14 residues. DNA of the CDR3: TGTGCCAGCAGCCACAACGGGGCCTTCCGGGAGCAGTACTTC. Translated, it gives CASSHNGAFREQYF.

This clonotype was picked up a small number of times. The V call is TRBV7-3, the J call TRBJ2-3; 7 nucleotides line up with TRBD2. This CDR3 contains 15 residues. The germline V gene encodes CDR1 SGHTA and CDR2 FQGTGA. V trimming: 5 bases; J trimming: 1 base; junction bases outside the gene matches: 6. CDR3 bases: TGTGCCAGCAGCCGTACTAGCGTCGGCACAGATACGCAGTATTTT. It encodes CASSRTSVGTDTQYF.

The gene calls are TRBV5-1 and TRBJ2-7; D is unresolved. The V gene lost 0 bases and the J gene lost 3 bases, with 7 bases spanning the gap. The CDR3 extends over 13 amino acids. Germline lookup yields CDR1 SGHRS and CDR2 YFSETQ. CDR3 loop: CASSLDTHYEQYF. CDR3 in DNA: TGCGCCAGCAGCTTGGACACCCACTACGAGCAGTACTTC. The complete variable domain, with remaining parts taken from reference TRBV5-1 and TRBJ2-7, reads KAGVTQTPRYLIKTRGQQVTLSCSPISGHRSVSWYQQTPGQGLQFLFEYFSETQRNKGNFPGRFSGRQFSNSRSEMNVSTLELGDSALYLCASSLDTHYEQYFGPGTRLTVT.

This clonotype was recorded only once. The chain employs TRBV20-1 and TRBJ2-7; no reliable D call. The CDR3 length is 12 residues. V was clipped by 3 bases and J by 3 bases, with 9 bases between them. Germline CDR1 reads DFQATT; CDR2 reads SNEGSKA (reference sequence). CDR3 sequence reads: CSASDGNYEQYF. DNA of the CDR3: TGCAGTGCTAGTGATGGGAACTACGAGCAGTACTTC.

A remark on this clonotype: The junction and the germline gene differ at one end; a read error may be behind it. The chain couples TRBV14 to TRBJ2-6; 8 nucleotides line up with TRBD1. The CDR3 extends over 18 amino acids. Germline CDR1 SGHDN, CDR2 FVKESK. The CDR3 DNA is TGTGCCAGCACCCAAGTGGACAGGGTTACCTCTGGGGCCAACGTCCTGACTTTC. Its protein product is CASTQVDRVTSGANVLTF. Drawing the rest from reference TRBV14 and TRBJ2-6, the complete variable domain is EAGVTQFPSHSVIEKGQTVTLRCDPISGHDNLYWYRRVMGKEIKFLLHFVKESKQDESGMPNNRFLAERTGGTYSTLKVQPAELEDSGVYFCASTQVDRVTSGANVLTFGAGSRLTVL.

There are a few counts of this clonotype. V is TRBV20-1 and J is TRBJ2-1; 12 nucleotides match TRBD2. Germline CDR1 DFQATT, CDR2 SNEGSKA (reference sequence). CDR3 length: 15 residues. J gave up 6 bases and V 1 base, and 4 bases lay outside the gene matches. For the CDR3, the DNA is TGCAGTGCTAGAGGACTAGCGGGAGTAGGCAATGAGCAGTTCTTC. It encodes CSARGLAGVGNEQFF.

The chain recombines TRBV12-3 or TRBV12-4 with TRBJ2-1; no firm D call. The V and J ends lost 6 bases and 0 bases respectively, with 15 bases between them. The CDR3 totals 16 residues. The CDR3 region is CASRPSEWSSYNEQFF. The CDR3 coding sequence is TGTGCCAGCAGGCCGTCGGAGTGGAGCTCCTACAATGAGCAGTTCTTC.

In this sample, this clonotype turned up many times. V gene TRBV12-3 or TRBV12-4 combines with J gene TRBJ2-7, with 7 positions matching TRBD1. V was pared by 6 bases and J by 4 bases, with 9 bases of the junction left unmatched. The CDR3 extends over 14 amino acids. The CDR3 protein is CASSYRQGIYEQYF. CDR3 nucleotides: TGTGCCAGCAGCTACCGACAGGGAATTTACGAGCAGTACTTC.

This clonotype occurred many times. The chain joins TRBV12-3 or TRBV12-4 to TRBJ1-1, with 7 bases lining up with TRBD1. Germline trimming cut 5 bases from V and 5 bases from J; bases unmatched to any gene: 8. This CDR3 is 14 amino acids long. The CDR3, as DNA: TGTGCCAGCAGTCGACAGGGTGGGGATACTGAAGCTTTCTTT. Its translation is CASSRQGGDTEAFF.